This T cell receptor (beta chain) came from a study of cytomegalovirus exposure and HLA in healthy donors. This clone was seen just once. The germline V gene encodes CDR1 SGHNT and CDR2 YENEEA. Between the trimmed V and J ends, which lost 3 bases and 2 bases, there was a span of 9 bases. The CDR3 runs to 14 residues. With 60 Vbeta and 13 Jbeta primers, the PCR was carried out. The table came from immunoSEQ multiplex PCR; TCRdb's copy has only in-frame clones and leaves some out. The repertoire holds some 70,000 clones, with 60% to 75% as singletons. This chain connects TRBV11-3 to TRBJ2-3, with D unclear. This TCR was sampled from a male donor in good health and CMV-seropositive. The sequenced material came from PBMCs. The CDR3 spells CASSFSRLTDTQYF. The DNA of the CDR3 is TGTGCCAGCAGCTTTTCTAGACTCACAGATACGCAGTATTTT.